The clone carrying this T cell receptor beta chain came up once. What it recognizes is unknown. This sample was taken from a study of a mutant IDH1 vaccine in newly diagnosed glioma. Turning to the study itself: Vaccine administration was initiated 4-6 weeks following radiotherapy alone, or with temozolomide cycles.

Time point defined: week 23, last vaccination. Every single dose of the vaccine, 300 ug of mutant IDH1 20-mer peptide, came with topical imiquimod. Clones were sequenced by immunoSEQ multiplex PCR, and TCRdb holds only the in-frame ones, with some missing. The table lists about 33,000 clones, roughly 90% of them singletons. The CDR3 is 15 amino acids. Germline V CDR1 and CDR2: SGHRS, YFSETQ. The V gene end was trimmed by 8 bases and the J gene end by 4 bases; junction bases not matched to a gene: 11. This chain uses TRBV5-1 with TRBJ2-5; 10 bases line up with TRBD2. Sequences were derived from PBMCs, sampled from a glioma patient whose treatment included an IDH1 peptide vaccine. The clonotype originates from a man aged 40-49 years with glioma. This CDR3 reads CARTRAGGPPETQYF. DNA for the CDR3: TGCGCCAGGACGAGAGCGGGGGGGCCCCCAGAGACCCAGTACTTC.